This TCR beta chain was observed in a study of metastatic and nonmetastatic thyroid tumors (dated by TCRdb to 2019 to 2021). Notes on the research overall: For patients with malignant and with benign thyroid disease, the researchers compared repertoires between peripheral blood samples and tumor or nodule tissue samples.

By sample share, this clone is medium-sized (0.01 to 0.1%). The clone's antigen remains unknown. Base qualities are not recorded, but no much larger clone differs from it by a single base. The study at large found these results: In both blood and tumor samples, malignant tumors were reported to have significantly higher TCR beta diversity than benign nodules.

No treatment had been received by any patient before thyroid surgery. Patient clinical samples collected from about 2011 to 2018 were retrospectively analysed using T-cell receptor beta sequencing. Counted from cysteine to phenylalanine, this CDR3 has 15 amino acids. Only the CDR3 region is kept as DNA, spanning 45 bases read in frame from base 1. Per the germline V gene, MNHNS is the CDR1 and SASEGT is the CDR2. V loses 0 bases, J loses 0 bases, and the germline ends lie 9 bases apart. Receptors were amplified or captured by PCR. TCRdb records Illumina HiSeq 4000 as the sequencer. The TCR beta-chain CDR3 region of each patient was profiled by high-throughput sequencing. Per the authors' processing: Drawing on CDR3 differences between clinicopathological groups, the researchers built a classifier meant to tell apart patients with distant-metastatic papillary thyroid cancer. The Shannon index was used to measure repertoire diversity, and the Morisita-Horn index was used to measure how similar tumor and blood repertoires were. TCRdb reanalyzed the raw reads on its own, using fastp at Q25 for trimming and MiXCR for clone calling, and kept in-frame beta chains. TCRdb's processing, not the study's, gives the V and J calls here. The sample yields approximately 39,000 clones; about a fifth were counted once. About a sixth of the sample is in the top ten clones.

The TCR was taken from a female donor with papillary thyroid cancer or a benign thyroid nodule (not recorded which). Some clones in this sample may be carry-over from other donors' samples. Here the chain combines TRBV6-1 and TRBJ2-7, with the D gene uncertain. Specimen: blood. The nucleotide sequence reads as follows: TGTGCCAGCAGTGAAGCGCTATGGGCCTCCTACGAGCAGTACTTC. Its amino acids are CASSEALWASYEQYF.